Following are 18 T cell receptor beta chains from one sample sequenced in a study of blood T cell repertoires in COVID-19. Generated by immunoSEQ multiplex PCR, the TCRdb table keeps only in-frame clones and is missing some. The repertoire holds a few hundred thousand clones, with 90% as singletons. Sequenced: PBMCs or T cells enriched from blood (not recorded which). The receptors here all came from a woman aged 18-29 years with acute COVID-19.

This chain uses TRBV7-9 with TRBJ2-1; 10 positions agree with TRBD2. The germline V gene has CDR1 SEHNR and CDR2 FQNEAQ (reference sequence). The CDR3 sequence is 18 residues long. V shed 3 bases, J shed 4 bases, and the junction held 12 bases outside the gene matches. This CDR3 reads CASSLASGSLMGYNEQFF. In nucleotides, the CDR3 is TGTGCCAGCAGCTTGGCTAGCGGGAGTCTCATGGGGTACAATGAGCAGTTCTTC.

CDR3 coding DNA: TGCGCCAGCAGCATGTCCGGGACTATATCCTACGAGCAGTACTTC. This sequence encodes CASSMSGTISYEQYF. The chain employs TRBV5-1 and TRBJ2-7; TRBD2 matches 7 bases. This CDR3 comprises 15 residues. V gave up 4 bases and J gave up 1 base; unmatched junction bases: 8. Germline values: CDR1 SGHRS, CDR2 YFSETQ.

The chain employs TRBV16 and TRBJ2-3; TRBD2 agrees at 11 bases. Germline lookup yields CDR1 KGHSY and CDR2 FQNENV. The CDR3 runs 16 residues. The J segment lost 4 bases and the V segment lost 4 bases, leaving 7 bases of the junction unmatched. The CDR3 DNA reads as TGTGCCAGCAGCCGTCCTGAGGGACTAGCGGCAGATACGCAGTATTTT. Its protein is CASSRPEGLAADTQYF.

This clone appeared a single time. This same CDR3 is encoded by further DNA sequences in the sample. The chain recombines TRBV6-5 with TRBJ1-1; D is unresolved. Looked up from germline, CDR1 is MNHEY and CDR2 is SVGAGI. CDR3 size: 13 residues. Trimming pared 2 bases from V and 1 base from J, leaving 5 bases between. The CDR3 nucleotides are TGTGCCAGCAGTTACACTAGGAACACTGAAGCTTTCTTT. Amino acids: CASSYTRNTEAFF.

The V and J genes are TRBV6-6 and TRBJ2-7, with no clear D. Deletions cut 5 bases from V and 7 bases from J, with 18 bases between. This CDR3 is built from 14 residues. Germline-derived CDR1 and CDR2 are MNHNY and SVGAGI (reference sequence). In nucleotides, the CDR3 is TGTGCCAGCAGTGACATAAGATTATCGGTGGAGCAGTACTTC. This codes for CASSDIRLSVEQYF.

The chain has TRBV11-3 and TRBJ2-2; TRBD2 matches 14 bases. Germline CDR1 SGHNT, CDR2 YENEEA. V shed 5 bases and J 1 base; nucleotides not matched to a gene: 9. The CDR3 contains 19 residues. The CDR3 DNA follows: TGTGCCAGCAGCCCACGGACTAGCGGGAGGTTCGGGAACACCGGGGAGCTGTTTTTT. As protein: CASSPRTSGRFGNTGELFF. The complete variable domain, with remaining parts taken from reference TRBV11-3 and TRBJ2-2, reads EAGVVQSPRYKIIEKKQPVAFWCNPISGHNTLYWYLQNLGQGPELLIRYENEEAVDDSQLPKDRFSAERLKGVDSTLKIQPAELGDSAVYLCASSPRTSGRFGNTGELFFGEGSRLTVL.

This chain uses TRBV30 with TRBJ1-2, with D possibly matching TRBD1 (6 bases). The ends were cut back, 0 bases at V and 4 bases at J, with 12 bases in the middle. The CDR3 extends over 14 amino acids. CDR1 is GTSNPN and CDR2 is SVGIG in the germline V gene (reference sequence). In DNA form, the CDR3 reads TGTGCCTGGAGTGTAGAGACAGGACCCTATGGCTACACCTTC. It encodes CAWSVETGPYGYTF.

The gene calls are TRBV18 and TRBJ1-2; tentative D call: TRBD1 (5 bases). The CDR3 totals 14 residues. The germline V gene has CDR1 KGHSH and CDR2 LQKENI. Trimming stripped 2 bases from V and 3 bases from J, with 10 bases between. CDR3 sequence: CASSPYRGDYGYTF. The CDR3 DNA follows: TGTGCCAGCTCACCATATCGGGGGGACTATGGCTACACCTTC.

A remark on this clone: A junction boundary mismatches the germline segment, possibly from a read error. This chain connects TRBV28 to TRBJ1-3; a possible D gene is TRBD1 (5 bases). The CDR3 covers 16 residues. Germline values: CDR1 MDHEN, CDR2 SYDVKM. The chain's CDR3 is CASSLFLTGSGNTIYF. The DNA of the CDR3 is TGTGCCAGCAGCTTATTTCTTACAGGCTCTGGAAACACCATATATTTT.

The gene calls are TRBV28 and TRBJ1-2; 9 nucleotides line up with TRBD1. CDR1 MDHEN and CDR2 SYDVKM come from the germline V gene. Unmatched junction bases numbered 2, after V lost 6 bases and J lost 0 bases. The CDR3 runs 14 residues. CDR3 sequence (DNA): TGTGCCAGCAGGGGACAGGGACCTAACTATGGCTACACCTTC. Protein: CASRGQGPNYGYTF.

The chain has TRBV18 and TRBJ2-1, with a weak D call TRBD2 (6 bases). Trimming cost V 2 bases and J 3 bases, with 8 bases left between them. Germline lookup yields CDR1 KGHSH and CDR2 LQKENI. The CDR3 totals 14 residues. CDR3: CASSPTSSYNEQFF. The CDR3, as DNA: TGTGCCAGCTCACCAACTAGCAGCTACAATGAGCAGTTCTTC.

The chain is built from TRBV10-3 and TRBJ2-1, with a weak D call TRBD2 (6 bases). Trimming removed 4 bases at V and 0 bases at J, with 13 bases between. Germline CDR1 ENHRY, CDR2 SYGVKD. The CDR3 is 16 amino acids. CDR3 sequence: CAISGPTRSSYNEQFF. The CDR3 nucleotides read TGTGCCATCAGTGGGCCGACTAGGAGCTCCTACAATGAGCAGTTCTTC.

The chain has TRBV7-8 and TRBJ2-1; D unclear. CDR3 length: 13 amino acids. Trimming cost V 3 bases and J 5 bases, with 8 bases left between them. CDR1 SGHVS and CDR2 FQNEAQ come from the germline V gene. Written as DNA, the CDR3 is TGTGCCAGCAGCTTTTCCACGGACAATGAGCAGTTCTTC. It translates to CASSFSTDNEQFF.

This chain joins TRBV6-5 and TRBJ1-6; 7 bases map to TRBD1. Germline CDR1 is MNHEY and CDR2 is SVGAGI. The CDR3 covers 16 residues. V lost 0 bases to trimming and J lost 8 bases; unmatched junction nucleotides: 7. CDR3 coding DNA: TGTGCCAGCAGTTACTCGCTGACAGGGTGGGATTCACCCCTCCACTTT. It codes for CASSYSLTGWDSPLHF.

The chain couples TRBV5-1 to TRBJ1-6, with TRBD1 as a possible D gene (6 bases). CDR1 and CDR2 (germline): SGHRS, YFSETQ. The CDR3 covers 14 residues. The germline V and J ends were trimmed by 0 bases and 10 bases, with 11 bases remaining between them. CDR3 in DNA: TGCGCCAGCAGCTTGGCAGGGGCCCTCTCACCCCTCCACTTT. Translated: CASSLAGALSPLHF.

This sequence joins TRBV29-1 and TRBJ2-3; D remains ambiguous. The germline gives CDR1 SQVTM, CDR2 ANQGSEA. There are 14 residues in the CDR3. The V end was cut by 5 bases, the J end by 0 bases, with 12 bases between. CDR3 sequence (DNA): TGCAGCGTTTCGAGAACAGCTAGCACAGATACGCAGTATTTT. Protein: CSVSRTASTDTQYF.

The J gene is TRBJ2-7, the V gene TRBV6-5, with D possibly TRBD2 on 6 matching bases. The V and J ends lost 7 bases and 3 bases respectively, with 19 bases between them. This CDR3 is 15 amino acids long. Germline-derived CDR1 and CDR2 are MNHEY and SVGAGI. This chain's CDR3 is CASIGGDSPLYEQYF. The CDR3, as DNA: TGTGCCAGCATCGGGGGAGACAGTCCCCTCTACGAGCAGTACTTC.

The chain carries TRBV6-5 and TRBJ1-5, with TRBD1 as a possible D gene (6 bases). Germline CDR1 MNHEY, CDR2 SVGAGI. V dropped 8 bases and J dropped 4 bases, with 12 bases sitting between them. CDR3 length equals 13 residues. The CDR3 DNA is TGTGCCAGCGGGGGCTTAAGGAATCAGCCCCAGCATTTT. Its translation is CASGGLRNQPQHF.